The clone carrying this T cell receptor (beta chain) came up a few times. No antigen is known for it. This specimen belongs to a study of T-cell memory formation after mild COVID-19. Barcoded TCR alpha and TCR beta cDNA libraries with UMIs came from 5'RACE using constant-segment primers. TCRdb used MiXCR to reprocess the 5' RACE reads, holding one entry per CDR3 protein. The repertoire includes roughly 600,000 distinct CDR3 sequences, 15% to 20% of them detected once, and 12% sits in the top ten. Overall study results and limits: CD4+ contracting clones were mainly CM and EM; CD8+ ones, EMRA.

Germline V gene lookup returns CDR1 SEHNR and CDR2 FQNEAQ (reference sequence). V gave up 1 base and J gave up 0 bases, with 6 bases separating them. The CDR3 spans 14 residues. Sequencing input: PBMCs or a T cell subset sorted from them (not recorded which). The clonotype originates from an adult woman who had mild COVID-19 (a few samples of this study predate the infection). Cell type and time point are not known. This chain connects TRBV7-9 to TRBJ1-1; no definite D call. The CDR3 is CASSLEGLNTEAFF. The CDR3 region has the DNA TGTGCCAGCAGCTTAGAAGGGCTGAACACTGAAGCTTTCTTT.